The sequence of this T cell receptor (beta chain) was determined in a study of blood T cell repertoires in COVID-19. Study details: COVID-19 samples from acute and convalescent phases originated in the United States, Italy and Spain. Sources were T cells, B-cell-depleted T cells, or PBMCs; the material itself was cDNA or gDNA.

This clone has just one count. Repertoires were generated with immunoSEQ multiplex PCR, while TCRdb's copy carries only in-frame clones and drops some. Seen here are about 110,000 clones, 70% to 90% observed once, and the top ten hold approximately 1.5%. The CDR3 extends over 16 amino acids. CDR1 and CDR2 (germline): SNHLY, FYNNEI. The germline V and J ends were trimmed by 8 bases and 0 bases, with 18 bases remaining between them. This clonotype was sampled from a man aged 35 to 55 with acute or convalescent COVID-19. The chain recombines TRBV2 with TRBJ2-3, with D tentatively TRBD2 (6 bases). The sample comprised peripheral blood. The chain's CDR3 is CASSNSGGSSTDTQYF. The CDR3 region has the DNA TGTGCCAGCTCGAACTCCGGGGGATCTAGCACAGATACGCAGTATTTT.